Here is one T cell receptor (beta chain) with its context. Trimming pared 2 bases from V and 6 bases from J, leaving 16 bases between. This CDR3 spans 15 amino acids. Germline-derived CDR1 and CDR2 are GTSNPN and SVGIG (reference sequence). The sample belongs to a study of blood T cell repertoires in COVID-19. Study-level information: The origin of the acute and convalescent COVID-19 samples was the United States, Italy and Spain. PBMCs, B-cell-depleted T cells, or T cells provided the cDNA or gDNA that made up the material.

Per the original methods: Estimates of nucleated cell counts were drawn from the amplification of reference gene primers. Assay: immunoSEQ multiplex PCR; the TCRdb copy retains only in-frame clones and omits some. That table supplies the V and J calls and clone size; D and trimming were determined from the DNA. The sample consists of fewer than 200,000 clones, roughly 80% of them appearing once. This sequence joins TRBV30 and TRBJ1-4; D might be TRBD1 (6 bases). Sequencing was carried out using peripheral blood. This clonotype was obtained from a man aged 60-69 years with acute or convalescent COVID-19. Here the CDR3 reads CAWSNLGGADEKLFF. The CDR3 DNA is TGTGCCTGGAGTAACTTAGGGGGGGCGGATGAAAAACTGTTTTTT.